This T cell receptor (beta chain) was sequenced in a study of cytomegalovirus exposure and HLA in healthy donors. Study conclusions and caveats: In an earlier analysis, most TCR beta V segments were productive about 87% or about 30% of the time. The study flagged 150 to 200 TCR beta chains as cytomegalovirus-associated. DRB1 had the most TCR associations and HLA-C the fewest, a later analysis found, with rates varying by HLA locus.

Details on this clone: Its target is not known. The junction does not match germline at one end; this may be a read error.

Healthy individuals who donated bone marrow served as the donors. The PCR had 60 Vbeta and 13 Jbeta primers. Produced via immunoSEQ multiplex PCR; TCRdb's table is partial and in-frame only. The data contain 100,000 to 150,000 clones, under 90% of them singletons. The source of this sequence is a man between 18 and 35 years old in good health and CMV-seronegative. Sequenced sample: PBMCs.

The CDR3 here is CACHGQNSYGQYF. The CDR3 DNA reads TGTGCCTGCCATGGACAGAACTCCTACGGGCAGTACTTC. The rearrangement uses TRBV30 and TRBJ2-7, with a possible D match to TRBD1 (6 bases). The CDR3 extends over 13 amino acids. In germline, CDR1 is GTSNPN, CDR2 SVGIG (reference sequence).